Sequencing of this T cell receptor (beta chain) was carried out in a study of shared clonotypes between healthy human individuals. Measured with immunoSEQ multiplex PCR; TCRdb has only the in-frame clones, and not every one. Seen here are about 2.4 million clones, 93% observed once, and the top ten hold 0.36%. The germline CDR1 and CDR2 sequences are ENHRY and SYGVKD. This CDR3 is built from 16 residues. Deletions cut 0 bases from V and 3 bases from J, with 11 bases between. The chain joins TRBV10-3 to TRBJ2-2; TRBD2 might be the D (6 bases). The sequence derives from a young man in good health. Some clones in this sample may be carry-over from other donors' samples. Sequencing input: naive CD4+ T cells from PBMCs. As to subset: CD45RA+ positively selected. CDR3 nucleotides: TGTGCCATCAGTGAGTCCCGGGGGTGGGACACCGGGGAGCTGTTTTTT. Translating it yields CAISESRGWDTGELFF.